This TCR beta chain was found in a study of blood T cell repertoires in COVID-19. About the study: In each case, the material was cDNA or gDNA derived from T cells, B-cell-depleted T cells, or PBMCs.

The CDR3 runs to 12 residues. CDR1 is MNHEY, CDR2 SVGAGI, per germline. V was trimmed by 6 bases and J by 4 bases, leaving 9 bases between them. Ages ranged from roughly 18 to 100 years, with residence in 20 to 30 US areas. Cohort allocation depended upon clinical history that participants reported. Original methodology: How many nucleated cells were present was estimated from reference gene primer amplification. Sequencing was performed with immunoSEQ multiplex PCR; in TCRdb, only in-frame clones are kept and a portion is missing. V and J calls and clone size are those listed in that table; D and trimming were worked out from the DNA. The sample gives a few hundred thousand clones, roughly 84% of which show up once; approximately 1.3% is in the top ten.

The sequenced material came from PBMCs or T cells enriched from blood (not recorded which). The origin of this receptor is a woman younger than 30 who had been exposed to COVID-19. The chain has TRBV6-5 and TRBJ1-2; tentative D call: TRBD1 (5 bases). The CDR3 DNA sequence: TGTGCCAGCAGGGGACTTGGCTATGGCTACACCTTC. Translating it yields CASRGLGYGYTF.